This T cell receptor (beta chain) was observed in a study of read filtering for tumor transcriptome and immune sequencing. Whole-study context: IR-seq gave about 3.5 to 10.27 million TCR reads per sample; RNA-seq gave about 80 to 1,400.

This clonotype has ten or more counts. Its target is not known. With 6 bases removed from V and 6 bases from J, the gap between germline ends came to 10 bases. CDR1 is SQVTM, CDR2 ANQGSEA, per germline. The CDR3 runs 11 residues. Broader study findings: Single-read clonotypes: around 81% of IR-seq clonotypes (roughly 4% of reads), 65% to 75% of RNA-seq clonotypes (approximately 43% of reads). Compared with RNA-seq, IR-seq gave much higher clonotype depth and reliability.

This library used roughly 430 ng RNA and molecular barcoded adaptors spanning alpha/delta and beta/gamma chains. TCRdb processed the reads anew with MiXCR; each CDR3 protein has one entry. Among 39,000 or so distinct CDR3 sequences listed, about an eighth were seen once. This receptor was identified in a donor at least 40 years old with multiple myeloma. The chain combines TRBV29-1 with TRBJ2-3, with a tentative D call TRBD2 (5 bases). What was sequenced was a population of CD138-negative cells sorted from bone marrow. The chain's CDR3 is CSVAVADTQYF. CDR3 DNA: TGCAGCGTAGCGGTCGCGGATACGCAGTATTTT.